One sample yielded the 12 T cell receptor beta chains listed below, sequenced in a study of T cell responses to AZD1222 COVID-19 vaccine. Sequenced by immunoSEQ multiplex PCR; TCRdb stores in-frame clones only, minus some. The sample contains under 200,000 clones, over 75% of which appear only once. The specimen was peripheral blood, collected on day 0 of AZD1222 vaccination. These receptor sequences come from an adult in good health.

The J gene is TRBJ1-4, the V gene TRBV3-1 (or the pseudogene TRBV3-2); maybe TRBD1 (5 bases). Trimming shortened V by 5 bases and J by 12 bases, and 13 bases separated the two germline ends. The CDR3 spans 12 residues. Per the germline V gene, CDR1 is LGHDT and CDR2 is YNNKEL (reference sequence). The CDR3 coding sequence is TGTGCCAGCAGCGCGGGGACCCGTCAACTGTTTTTT. Encoded protein: CASSAGTRQLFF.

The gene calls are TRBV27 and TRBJ1-5, with D tentatively TRBD1 (5 bases). The CDR3 consists of 13 residues. V was shortened by 2 bases and J by 6 bases, with 8 bases between the two germline ends. Germline CDR1 and CDR2: MNHEY and SMNVEV (reference sequence). The CDR3 DNA follows: TGTGCCAGCAGTTTAAACGGGGGTCAGCCCCAGCATTTT. Translating gives CASSLNGGQPQHF.

The chain is built from TRBV9 and TRBJ2-2, with unresolved D. The CDR3 length is 13 residues. The germline gives CDR1 SGDLS, CDR2 YYNGEE. V shed 0 bases and J shed 9 bases, with 9 bases lying between them. In DNA, the CDR3 is TGTGCCAGCAGCGTAGCCCCGTTCCGGGAGCTGTTTTTT. It specifies CASSVAPFRELFF.

The chain recombines TRBV6-5 with TRBJ1-2, with TRBD1 as a possible D gene (5 bases). Germline loops: CDR1 MNHEY, CDR2 SVGAGI. V lost 5 bases and J lost 4, with 14 bases in between. The CDR3 loop spans 14 amino acids. The CDR3 spells CASSISQGTYGYTF. In DNA form, the CDR3 reads TGTGCCAGCAGTATTTCCCAGGGAACCTATGGCTACACCTTC.

The chain is built from TRBV3-1 (or the pseudogene TRBV3-2) and TRBJ2-7, with D possibly being TRBD1 or TRBD2 (6 bases each). The CDR3 is made up of 12 amino acids. The ends were cut back, 4 bases at V and 7 bases at J, with 11 bases in the middle. Germline lookup yields CDR1 LGHDT and CDR2 YNNKEL (reference sequence). DNA for the CDR3: TGTGCCAGCAGCCGGGGGGCGGGAGAGCAGTACTTC. Protein: CASSRGAGEQYF.

V and J are TRBV6-5 and TRBJ1-1; no reliable D call. The CDR3 is made up of 13 amino acids. The V gene's germline CDR1 is MNHEY and CDR2 SVGAGI. Trimming shortened V by 4 bases and J by 2 bases, and 8 bases separated the two germline ends. CDR3 region: CASSFSANTEAFF. CDR3 DNA: TGTGCCAGCAGTTTCTCAGCAAACACTGAAGCTTTCTTT.

The chain uses TRBV27 and TRBJ1-6; D possibly corresponds to TRBD1 (6 bases). V was cut by 6 bases and J by 5 bases, with 11 bases left in between. The CDR3 covers 14 residues. CDR1 and CDR2 from the germline V gene are MNHEY and SMNVEV (reference sequence). The chain's CDR3 is CASRRTEDNSPLHF. CDR3 nucleotides: TGTGCCAGCAGAAGGACAGAAGATAATTCACCCCTCCACTTT.

This chain joins TRBV15 and TRBJ1-1, with 9 bases identical to TRBD1. CDR3 length equals 14 residues. Germline lookup yields CDR1 LNHNV and CDR2 YYDKDF (reference sequence). Trimming removed 5 bases from V and 10 bases from J; junction bases left unmatched: 11. CDR3 DNA: TGTGCCACCAGCCGTGCCACAGGGGGCTCTGGAGCTTTCTTT. Its protein is CATSRATGGSGAFF. Drawing the rest from reference TRBV15 and TRBJ1-1, the complete variable domain is DAMVIQNPRYQVTQFGKPVTLSCSQTLNHNVMYWYQQKSSQAPKLLFHYYDKDFNNEADTPDNFQSRRPNTSFCFLDIRSPGLGDTAMYLCATSRATGGSGAFFGQGTRLTVV.

The chain couples TRBV6-5 to TRBJ1-1; D uncertain. In germline, CDR1 is MNHEY, CDR2 SVGAGI. Trimming shortened V by 4 bases and J by 5 bases, and 5 bases separated the two germline ends. The CDR3 contains 11 residues. The chain's CDR3 is CASSSGTEAFF. The CDR3 nucleotides read TGTGCCAGCAGTTCGGGTACTGAAGCTTTCTTT.

The rearrangement uses TRBV15 and TRBJ1-1; 12 bases are a match to TRBD1. Germline assignment: CDR1 LNHNV and CDR2 YYDKDF (reference sequence). Trimming took 0 bases from V and 3 from J; bases not matched to a gene: 20. CDR3 length: 22 amino acids. The CDR3 reads CATSRDLLWGTGGGGSDTEAFF. CDR3 sequence (DNA): TGTGCCACCAGCAGAGATCTCTTGTGGGGGACAGGGGGCGGCGGGTCGGACACTGAAGCTTTCTTT.

The chain is built from TRBV4-1 and TRBJ1-6, with 8 nucleotides matching TRBD1. CDR1 and CDR2 from the germline V gene are MGHRA and YSYEKL. Trimming removed 0 bases from V and 13 bases from J; junction bases left unmatched: 14. The CDR3 covers 17 residues. CDR3 protein: CASSQDRRQGWGTPLHF. The DNA for the CDR3 is TGCGCCAGCAGCCAAGATAGGCGACAGGGGTGGGGGACGCCCCTCCACTTT.

The CDR3 loop reads CASRVPNQETQYF. The CDR3 nucleotides are TGTGCCAGTAGAGTACCGAACCAAGAGACCCAGTACTTC. The chain uses TRBV19 and TRBJ2-5; no clear D. Germline CDR1 LNHDA, CDR2 SQIVND (reference sequence). Trimming cost V 6 bases and J 0 bases, with 8 bases left between them. This CDR3 contains 13 residues. Drawing the rest from reference TRBV19 and TRBJ2-5, the complete variable domain is DGGITQSPKYLFRKEGQNVTLSCEQNLNHDAMYWYRQDPGQGLRLIYYSQIVNDFQKGDIAEGYSVSREKKESFPLTVTSAQKNPTAFYLCASRVPNQETQYFGPGTRLLVL.